A single sample is the source of the 28 T cell receptor beta chains below, sequenced in a study of blood T cell repertoires in COVID-19. The protocol was immunoSEQ multiplex PCR, while the TCRdb copy is restricted to in-frame clones and leaves out a portion. Here the sample spans some 400,000 clones, around 87% being singletons. Sequenced: peripheral blood. The receptors here all came from an older woman with COVID-19, enrolled during active disease.

The table lists this clone with a few counts. The chain links TRBV10-3 to TRBJ2-1; D remains unclear. Trimming stripped 4 bases from V and 4 bases from J, with 11 bases between. Germline V lookup: CDR1 ENHRY, CDR2 SYGVKD. The CDR3 contains 14 residues. The CDR3 reads CAISVAGSYNEQFF. CDR3 nucleotides: TGTGCCATCAGTGTGGCAGGTTCTTACAATGAGCAGTTCTTC.

The chain recombines TRBV20-1 with TRBJ2-7; no clear D gene. The CDR3 spans 15 residues. Germline CDR1 is DFQATT and CDR2 is SNEGSKA (reference sequence). With 3 bases removed from V and 0 bases from J, the gap between germline ends came to 15 bases. CDR3 residues: CSASRVAQSSYEQYF. The DNA for the CDR3 is TGCAGTGCTAGTCGGGTGGCCCAGAGCTCCTACGAGCAGTACTTC.

This clone was recorded only once. J is TRBJ2-5 and V is TRBV11-3, with TRBD2 identical over 12 bases. The CDR3 consists of 16 residues. Germline CDR1 SGHNT, CDR2 YENEEA. The ends lost 5 bases at V and 4 bases at J; junction bases unmatched: 8. This CDR3 reads CASSRASGGARETQYF. The CDR3 DNA reads as TGTGCCAGCAGCCGCGCTAGCGGGGGGGCGAGAGAGACCCAGTACTTC.

This clone was recorded a few times. The chain links TRBV2 to TRBJ2-7; no firm D call. V was pared by 4 bases and J by 3 bases, with 7 bases between. Germline CDR1 is SNHLY and CDR2 is FYNNEI. The CDR3 extends over 12 amino acids. The CDR3 DNA reads TGTGCCAGCAGTGGGCAGAACTACGAGCAGTACTTC. Amino acids: CASSGQNYEQYF.

Here the CDR3 DNA reads TGCAGTGCTAGTGGTTTGCGGGGACGGAACACCGGGGAGCTGTTTTTT. It translates to CSASGLRGRNTGELFF. The V call is TRBV20-1, the J call TRBJ2-2; D possibly corresponds to TRBD2 (6 bases). The V and J ends lost 3 bases and 1 base respectively, with 15 bases between them. Germline CDR1 and CDR2: DFQATT and SNEGSKA (reference sequence). The CDR3 contains 16 residues.

This chain joins TRBV7-3 and TRBJ2-3; D remains ambiguous. Between the trimmed V and J ends, which lost 5 bases and 1 base, there was a span of 10 bases. The CDR3 extends over 14 amino acids. Germline CDR1 is SGHTA and CDR2 is FQGTGA. The CDR3 here is CASSLIPGTDTQYF. As DNA, the CDR3 is TGTGCCAGCAGCCTTATCCCGGGCACAGATACGCAGTATTTT.

The chain recombines TRBV29-1 with TRBJ1-2; D is possibly TRBD1 (5 bases). Trimming cost V 5 bases and J 4 bases, with 14 bases left between them. This CDR3 is 13 amino acids long. Germline CDR1 is SQVTM and CDR2 is ANQGSEA. CDR3 coding DNA: TGCAGCGTTCCCCTAAGGGGCGGCTATGGCTACACCTTC. Amino acids: CSVPLRGGYGYTF. Together with reference TRBV29-1 and TRBJ1-2, the CDR3 gives the full variable domain: SAVISQKPSRDICQRGTSLTIQCQVDSQVTMMFWYRQQPGQSLTLIATANQGSEATYESGFVIDKFPISRPNLTFSTLTVSNMSPEDSSIYLCSVPLRGGYGYTFGSGTRLTVV.

V is TRBV7-9 and J is TRBJ1-1; possibly TRBD1 for D (6 bases). This CDR3 is built from 13 residues. CDR1 is SEHNR, CDR2 FQNEAQ, per germline (reference sequence). Deletions cut 4 bases from V and 5 bases from J, with 11 bases between. CDR3 sequence: CASSSTGRTEAFF. CDR3 coding DNA: TGTGCCAGCAGCTCCACAGGGCGAACTGAAGCTTTCTTT.

The rearrangement links TRBV6-6 to TRBJ2-1; D call uncertain. V lost 2 bases, J lost 6 bases, and 11 bases lay in between. Germline V gene lookup returns CDR1 MNHNY and CDR2 SVGAGI (reference sequence). CDR3 length: 14 residues. In nucleotides, the CDR3 is TGTGCCAGCAGTTACGACCTAGTTACCAATGAGCAGTTCTTC. Translated: CASSYDLVTNEQFF.

The V and J genes are TRBV28 and TRBJ2-2; 9 bases align to TRBD1. The V segment lost 7 bases and the J segment 5 bases; nucleotides outside the gene matches: 2. Per germline, CDR1 MDHEN and CDR2 SYDVKM. This CDR3 is 13 amino acids long. The CDR3 spells CASIDRGTGELFF. In DNA, the CDR3 is TGTGCCAGCATCGACAGGGGGACCGGGGAGCTGTTTTTT.

This rearrangement joins TRBV19 to TRBJ1-1, with D unclear. CDR1 and CDR2 from the germline V gene are LNHDA and SQIVND (reference sequence). This CDR3 has 15 amino acids. With 4 bases removed from V and 3 bases from J, the gap between germline ends came to 15 bases. The CDR3: CASSKSPTYYTEAFF. CDR3 bases: TGTGCCAGTAGTAAGTCCCCGACATACTACACTGAAGCTTTCTTT. The complete variable domain, with remaining parts taken from reference TRBV19 and TRBJ1-1, reads DGGITQSPKYLFRKEGQNVTLSCEQNLNHDAMYWYRQDPGQGLRLIYYSQIVNDFQKGDIAEGYSVSREKKESFPLTVTSAQKNPTAFYLCASSKSPTYYTEAFFGQGTRLTVV.

The J gene is TRBJ1-1, the V gene TRBV6-5; 8 nucleotides line up with TRBD1. The CDR3 length is 15 residues. Germline values: CDR1 MNHEY, CDR2 SVGAGI. V gave up 7 bases and J gave up 0 bases; unmatched junction bases: 7. CDR3 residues: CASTRQGIMNTEAFF. The CDR3 coding sequence is TGTGCCAGCACCCGACAGGGGATAATGAACACTGAAGCTTTCTTT.

CDR3 residues: CASSHATGSWGEQYF. The CDR3 region has the DNA TGTGCCAGCAGCCATGCGACAGGGTCCTGGGGCGAGCAGTACTTC. The V gene is TRBV3-1 (or the pseudogene TRBV3-2), the J gene TRBJ2-7, with 7 bases identical to TRBD1. After removal of 3 bases from V and 6 bases from J, the junction contained 11 bases not matched to a gene. The germline V gene has CDR1 LGHDT and CDR2 YNNKEL (reference sequence). CDR3 length: 15 amino acids.

The J gene is TRBJ1-1, the V gene TRBV30; no clear D gene. The CDR3 contains 13 residues. V gave up 1 base and J gave up 7 bases, with 13 bases separating them. Looked up from germline, CDR1 is GTSNPN and CDR2 is SVGIG (reference sequence). Here the CDR3 reads CAWSGEGWGEAFF. CDR3 bases: TGTGCCTGGAGTGGAGAGGGTTGGGGTGAAGCTTTCTTT.

This chain joins TRBV7-3 and TRBJ1-3; D unresolved. The CDR3 runs to 13 residues. The germline gives CDR1 SGHTA, CDR2 FQGTGA. With 5 bases removed from V and 2 bases from J, the gap between germline ends came to 7 bases. The DNA for the CDR3 is TGTGCCAGCAGCCCAAGCACTGGAAACACCATATATTTT. Its translation: CASSPSTGNTIYF.

On this clone: Other DNA sequences in this sample translate to the same CDR3. CDR3 sequence reads: CASSPGDSGNTIYF. CDR3 sequence (DNA): TGCGCCAGCAGTCCAGGGGACTCTGGAAACACCATATATTTT. V usage is TRBV5-1 and J usage is TRBJ1-3; TRBD1 is a possible D gene (6 bases). Germline loops: CDR1 SGHRS, CDR2 YFSETQ. The V gene lost 5 bases and the J gene lost 0 bases, with 9 bases spanning the gap. This CDR3 is 14 amino acids long.

V and J are TRBV6-1 and TRBJ1-2; D gene ambiguous. V was pared by 1 base and J by 4 bases, with 10 bases between. Germline V gives CDR1 MNHNS, CDR2 SASEGT. This CDR3 is built from 14 residues. Here the CDR3 DNA reads TGTGCCAGCAGTGAAGAACTTACTGTCTATGGCTACACCTTC. It is translated as CASSEELTVYGYTF.

The V call is TRBV5-1, the J call TRBJ2-7, with D maybe TRBD1 (6 bases). With 2 bases removed from V and 5 bases from J, the gap between germline ends came to 14 bases. The CDR3 totals 14 residues. In germline, CDR1 is SGHRS, CDR2 YFSETQ. As DNA, the CDR3 is TGCGCCAGCAGCTTCCAGGGGAGATTGGACGAGCAGTACTTC. Translation gives CASSFQGRLDEQYF.

The chain uses TRBV7-7 and TRBJ2-2, with unresolved D. This CDR3 has 13 residues. Looked up from germline, CDR1 is SSHAT and CDR2 is FNYEAQ (reference sequence). With 4 bases removed from V and 4 bases from J, the gap between germline ends came to 7 bases. The DNA of the CDR3 is TGTGCCAGCAGCTCCCTAGGCACCGGGGAGCTGTTTTTT. Its protein product is CASSSLGTGELFF.

V is TRBV7-8 and J is TRBJ1-5; D might be TRBD1 (5 bases). Trimming stripped 0 bases from V and 2 bases from J, with 11 bases between. Germline V gene data show CDR1 as SGHVS and CDR2 as FQNEAQ. CDR3 length: 16 residues. The CDR3 bases are TGTGCCAGCAGCTTAGCGTCTGGGGCAGGCAATCAGCCCCAGCATTTT. The encoded protein is CASSLASGAGNQPQHF.

The rearrangement uses TRBV9 and TRBJ2-3, with D possibly being TRBD2 (6 bases). With 4 bases removed from V and 0 bases from J, the gap between germline ends came to 15 bases. The length of the CDR3 is 16 residues. Germline CDR1 and CDR2: SGDLS and YYNGEE. The DNA for the CDR3 is TGTGCCAGCAGCACGGTGGGGGGTTTTAGCACAGATACGCAGTATTTT. Translation: CASSTVGGFSTDTQYF.

The V call is TRBV7-8, the J call TRBJ1-6, with 7 bases identical to TRBD1. Trimming removed 5 bases from V and 8 bases from J; junction bases left unmatched: 18. Per the germline V gene, CDR1 is SGHVS and CDR2 is FQNEAQ. The CDR3 contains 18 residues. CDR3 nucleotide sequence: TGTGCCAGCAGCCTAGATACTACTTGGACAGGCGGTCATTCACCCCTCCACTTT. This translates into CASSLDTTWTGGHSPLHF.

J is TRBJ1-6 and V is TRBV7-6; possible D gene TRBD1, 5 bases. Germline assignment: CDR1 SGHVS and CDR2 FNYEAQ. V lost 5 bases, J lost 4 bases, and 15 bases lay in between. The CDR3 is made up of 16 amino acids. Here the CDR3 reads CASSPLQGTYNSPLHF. The CDR3 region has the DNA TGTGCCAGCAGCCCTCTGCAGGGAACATATAATTCACCCCTCCACTTT.

The genes are TRBV7-9 and TRBJ1-5; D may be TRBD1 (5 bases). CDR1 is SEHNR and CDR2 is FQNEAQ in the germline V gene (reference sequence). With 5 bases removed from V and 2 bases from J, the gap between germline ends came to 16 bases. The length of the CDR3 is 16 residues. CDR3 sequence reads: CASSPRDSGGNQPQHF. The CDR3 DNA sequence: TGTGCCAGCAGCCCCCGGGATTCGGGGGGCAATCAGCCCCAGCATTTT.

This clone appeared once. V gene TRBV6-5 combines with J gene TRBJ2-3; TRBD2 agrees at 7 bases. Germline V gives CDR1 MNHEY, CDR2 SVGAGI. The ends lost 7 bases at V and 2 bases at J; junction bases unmatched: 6. This CDR3 has 14 amino acids. The CDR3 sequence is CASTPLAVTDTQYF. The CDR3 DNA sequence: TGTGCCAGCACTCCCCTAGCGGTCACAGATACGCAGTATTTT.

The chain links TRBV13 to TRBJ1-1; D is uncertain. The CDR3 length is 13 residues. CDR1 is PRHDT and CDR2 is FYEKMQ in the germline V gene (reference sequence). Between the trimmed V and J ends, which lost 3 bases and 5 bases, there was a span of 10 bases. The CDR3: CASSFPPGTEAFF. As DNA, the CDR3 is TGTGCCAGCAGCTTTCCCCCCGGGACTGAAGCTTTCTTT. Complete variable domain (other parts from reference TRBV13 and TRBJ1-1): AAGVIQSPRHLIKEKRETATLKCYPIPRHDTVYWYQQGPGQDPQFLISFYEKMQSDKGSIPDRFSAQQFSDYHSELNMSSLELGDSALYFCASSFPPGTEAFFGQGTRLTVV.

This clone was counted only a few times. The chain recombines TRBV7-9 with TRBJ2-7; 12 bases agree with TRBD2. V lost 4 bases and J lost 0; bases outside the gene matches: 4. The CDR3 has 16 amino acids. The germline CDR1 and CDR2 sequences are SEHNR and FQNEAQ (reference sequence). CDR3 coding DNA: TGTGCCAGCAGCTCAAGGACTAGCGGGGACTCCTACGAGCAGTACTTC. As protein: CASSSRTSGDSYEQYF.

The gene calls are TRBV7-8 and TRBJ2-3; 9 positions agree with TRBD1. Germline loops: CDR1 SGHVS, CDR2 FQNEAQ. With 3 bases clipped from V and 4 bases from J, the junction kept 5 bases outside the gene matches. The CDR3 consists of 15 residues. Here the CDR3 DNA reads TGTGCCAGCAGCTTCGGACAGGGGCGCGCAGATACGCAGTATTTT. Protein sequence: CASSFGQGRADTQYF.